This TCR beta chain appears in the sequencing data of a study of post-analysis software for immune sequencing data. Study-wide context: There were relapsing-remitting, secondary progressive and progressive-relapsing multiple sclerosis among the disease courses included. General study points: Analysis by F measure revealed that same-batch samples clustered strongly together. The study found TRBV5-6, TRBV5-1 and TRBV20-1 among four to six TRBV segments more frequent in patients than controls. When compared against controls, multiple sclerosis patients showed significantly lower normalized Chao1 diversity.

Every TCR beta cDNA library bore unique molecular identifiers. MiXCR, run by TCRdb on the PCR reads, gives a single entry per CDR3 protein. The sample consists of just over 250,000 distinct CDR3 sequences, 36% of them appearing once. CDR1 and CDR2 (germline): SGHVS, FQNEAQ. Trimming pared 1 base from V and 7 bases from J, leaving 11 bases between. CDR3 length: 14 amino acids. Remarks on this clonotype: Its specificity is unknown.

Material: blood. This sequence joins TRBV7-8 and TRBJ1-5, with D possibly being TRBD1 (5 bases). This TCR derives from a girl aged 5 to 17 with multiple sclerosis. CDR3 amino acids: CASSLDEGSQPQHF. CDR3 nucleotide sequence: TGTGCCAGCAGCTTAGATGAGGGGAGCCAGCCCCAGCATTTT.